The 11 T cell receptor beta chains listed next were all sequenced from one sample in a study of T-cell reconstitution after alpha-beta-depleted transplantation in children. The TCRbeta library was prepared with unique molecular identifiers. TCRdb reanalysed the PCR reads using MiXCR and keeps one entry per CDR3 protein. The data show hundreds of thousands of distinct CDR3 sequences, roughly a tenth seen once. The sample here was PBMCs, taken before TCRalphabeta/CD19-depleted stem cell transplant. The source is a child under two years old with acute myeloid leukemia, due to receive a stem cell transplant.

Ten or more counts support this clonotype. The chain combines TRBV19 with TRBJ1-1; 7 bases agree with TRBD1. The germline V gene encodes CDR1 LNHDA and CDR2 SQIVND (reference sequence). This CDR3 is built from 15 residues. The V segment lost 6 bases and the J segment 1 base; nucleotides outside the gene matches: 8. The CDR3, as DNA: TGTGCCAGTAGAACCGACAGGGCCCAGAACACTGAAGCTTTCTTT. Translation gives CASRTDRAQNTEAFF.

The table lists this clonotype with a few counts. The V call is TRBV6-2 or TRBV6-3, the J call TRBJ2-7, with 9 bases fitting TRBD2. Germline lookup yields CDR1 MNHEY and CDR2 SVGEGT. The ends lost 0 bases at V and 5 bases at J; junction bases unmatched: 14. This CDR3 is 18 amino acids long. For the CDR3, the DNA is TGTGCCAGCAGTTACTCGACAGGAGAGGCTAGCGGGACGGACGAGCAGTACTTC. This gives the protein CASSYSTGEASGTDEQYF.

As regards this clonotype: A much larger clone differs from this one at a single base, so this may be a read error. The J gene is TRBJ2-1, the V gene TRBV29-1, with TRBD1 matching over 7 bases. This CDR3 is built from 14 residues. Germline trimming cut 5 bases from V and 1 base from J; bases unmatched to any gene: 5. Germline loops: CDR1 SQVTM, CDR2 ANQGSEA. CDR3 loop: CSVTVQGSYNEQFF. CDR3 coding DNA: TGCAGCGTTACGGTACAGGGGTCCTACAATGAGCAGTTCTTC.

At least ten counts were recorded for this clonotype. The V gene is TRBV9, the J gene TRBJ2-6, with no clear D. Germline V lookup: CDR1 SGDLS, CDR2 YYNGEE. The V gene lost 0 bases and the J gene lost 2 bases, with 6 bases spanning the gap. The CDR3 is made up of 15 amino acids. The CDR3 spells CASSVALTGANVLTF. DNA for the CDR3: TGTGCCAGCAGCGTAGCCCTAACTGGGGCCAACGTCCTGACTTTC.

This clonotype was seen ten or more times. The CDR3: CASGPAGNYGYTF. CDR3 DNA sequence: TGTGCCAGCGGTCCGGCGGGGAACTATGGCTACACCTTC. The gene calls are TRBV27 and TRBJ1-2; no firm D call. CDR1 and CDR2 (germline): MNHEY, SMNVEV (reference sequence). The CDR3 sequence is 13 residues long. The ends were cut back, 8 bases at V and 2 bases at J, with 12 bases in the middle.

This clonotype came up many times. The chain joins TRBV30 to TRBJ1-5; D is uncertain. CDR1 GTSNPN and CDR2 SVGIG come from the germline V gene (reference sequence). Trimming cost V 2 bases and J 6 bases, with 11 bases left between them. This CDR3 comprises 13 residues. CDR3 nucleotides: TGTGCCTGGAGTACTAGAGGGCCTCAGCCCCAGCATTTT. Its protein is CAWSTRGPQPQHF.

This clonotype has at least ten counts. This chain links TRBV5-1 with TRBJ2-1; TRBD1 matches at 7 bases. The CDR3 is made up of 15 amino acids. From germline, CDR1 is SGHRS and CDR2 YFSETQ. J gave up 0 bases and V 5 bases, and 5 bases lay outside the gene matches. CDR3 in amino acids: CASRSTGASYNEQFF. CDR3 DNA sequence: TGCGCCAGCAGGTCCACAGGGGCCTCCTACAATGAGCAGTTCTTC.

This clonotype has at least ten counts. The chain combines TRBV12-3 or TRBV12-4 with TRBJ2-3; 10 bases fit TRBD2. The CDR3 covers 16 residues. J was trimmed by 3 bases and V by 3 bases; bases with no gene match: 6. The DNA for the CDR3 is TGTGCCAGCAGTTTGGGGGCTAGCGGGAGAACAGATACGCAGTATTTT. This encodes CASSLGASGRTDTQYF.

This clonotype was detected ten times or more. The V call is TRBV12-5, the J call TRBJ2-5; unclear D gene. The ends were cut back, 5 bases at V and 5 bases at J, with 12 bases in the middle. This CDR3 region has 13 residues. The germline V gene has CDR1 LGHNT and CDR2 FRNRAP. The CDR3 sequence: CASGTDRVETQYF. The CDR3 region has the DNA TGTGCTAGTGGTACCGATAGGGTGGAGACCCAGTACTTC. The full variable domain, in which reference TRBV12-5 and TRBJ2-5 provide the parts outside the CDR3, is DARVTQTPRHKVTEMGQEVTMRCQPILGHNTVFWYRQTMMQGLELLAYFRNRAPLDDSGMPKDRFSAEMPDATLATLKIQPSEPRDSAVYFCASGTDRVETQYFGPGTRLLVL.

This clonotype was counted ten times or more. The chain is built from TRBV6-1 and TRBJ2-7, with D perhaps matching TRBD1 (5 bases). The germline CDR1 and CDR2 sequences are MNHNS and SASEGT. CDR3 length: 15 amino acids. V was clipped by 7 bases and J by 4 bases, with 20 bases between them. CDR3 sequence reads: CASKWGGRVGYEQYF. The DNA for the CDR3 is TGTGCCAGCAAATGGGGCGGACGGGTGGGATACGAGCAGTACTTC.

This clonotype was seen ten or more times. V gene TRBV7-8 combines with J gene TRBJ1-2; D is unclear. This CDR3 has 13 residues. Trimming shortened V by 4 bases and J by 4 bases, and 10 bases separated the two germline ends. Germline CDR1 SGHVS, CDR2 FQNEAQ. The CDR3 loop is CASSSTPLYGYTF. The CDR3 DNA reads TGTGCCAGCAGCTCGACACCGCTCTATGGCTACACCTTC.